This T cell receptor beta chain was captured by sequencing in a study of cytomegalovirus exposure and HLA in healthy donors. The primer mix had 60 Vbeta and 13 Jbeta primers. Data came from immunoSEQ multiplex PCR; TCRdb stores just in-frame clones and leaves some out. The table shows about 140,000 clones, with just under 85% occurring only once. After removal of 6 bases from V and 8 bases from J, the junction contained 10 bases not matched to a gene. This CDR3 has 14 amino acids. Germline assignment: CDR1 MNHEY and CDR2 SVGAGI. Specimen: PBMCs. This sequence joins TRBV6-5 and TRBJ1-5; 7 nucleotides line up with TRBD1. The receptor was isolated from an older woman in good health and CMV-seropositive. CDR3 nucleotide sequence: TGTGCCAGCAGAGGGGGCTGGGGGACGGAGCCCCAGCATTTT. Its translation: CASRGGWGTEPQHF.